The 26 T cell receptor beta chains below all came from one sample that was sequenced in a study of Graves' ophthalmopathy and Graves' hyperthyroidism. Amplification from RNA transcripts yielded the TCR beta CDR3 regions. RT-PCR with HTBI primers came first, then second-round multiplex PCR. TCRdb called the multiplex PCR reads again in MiXCR, with one record for every CDR3 protein. The data hold 740,000 or so distinct CDR3 sequences, with 40% observed a single time. The specimen was peripheral blood. These receptors were taken from an adult man with Graves' ophthalmopathy.

On this clonotype: A much larger clone lies a single base off, so this may be a read error. J is TRBJ1-2 and V is TRBV2; 9 positions match TRBD1. The length of the CDR3 is 13 residues. J was trimmed by 7 bases and V by 7 bases; bases with no gene match: 7. The germline V gene encodes CDR1 SNHLY and CDR2 FYNNEI. The CDR3 DNA reads as TGTGCCAGCACTCGGACAGGGGAGAGTGGCTACACCTTC. It specifies CASTRTGESGYTF.

Points on this clonotype: It may be a read error: a sequence one base away is much more abundant. The chain carries TRBV29-1 and TRBJ2-7; possible D gene TRBD2, 5 bases. The CDR3 spans 14 residues. V lost 2 bases to trimming and J lost 3 bases, with 14 bases between them. The germline gives CDR1 SQVTM, CDR2 ANQGSEA. The DNA for the CDR3 is TGCAGCGTTGAATTGGGCGGGCCTAGCTACGAGCAGTACTTC. Its protein product is CSVELGGPSYEQYF.

V and J are TRBV24-1 and TRBJ1-5, with TRBD1 identical over 7 bases. CDR1 and CDR2 (germline): KGHDR, SFDVKD. The V and J ends lost 6 bases and 6 bases, in that order; junction bases with no gene match: 7. There are 14 residues in the CDR3. For the CDR3, the DNA is TGTGCCACCAGTTCAACAGGGGAGGCTCAGCCCCAGCATTTT. This codes for CATSSTGEAQPQHF.

This clonotype was picked up a small number of times. The chain employs TRBV7-9 and TRBJ2-5; D may be TRBD1 or TRBD2 (5 bases each). Trimming pared 4 bases from V and 5 bases from J, leaving 14 bases between. CDR3 length: 14 residues. The germline V gene encodes CDR1 SEHNR and CDR2 FQNEAQ (reference sequence). CDR3 residues: CASSSSGTAETQYF. The CDR3, as DNA: TGTGCCAGCAGCTCCTCCGGGACCGCGGAGACCCAGTACTTC. Based on the CDR3 plus reference TRBV7-9 and TRBJ2-5, the full variable domain is DTGVSQNPRHKITKRGQNVTFRCDPISEHNRLYWYRQTLGQGPEFLTYFQNEAQLEKSRLLSDRFSAERPKGSFSTLEIQRTEQGDSAMYLCASSSSGTAETQYFGPGTRLLVL.

This chain links TRBV20-1 with TRBJ1-5, with D possibly being TRBD1 (5 bases). The CDR3 length is 20 residues. Germline assignment: CDR1 DFQATT and CDR2 SNEGSKA (reference sequence). The CDR3 DNA is TGCAGCACTACGCACTGGACTAGCGGGAGTATTGGTGAGGGACGCCAGCCCCAGCATTTT. It specifies CSTTHWTSGSIGEGRQPQHF.

The chain links TRBV20-1 to TRBJ2-7; 7 bases map to TRBD2. The CDR3 consists of 15 residues. J was trimmed by 2 bases and V by 5 bases; bases with no gene match: 12. Germline assignment: CDR1 DFQATT and CDR2 SNEGSKA (reference sequence). Here the CDR3 DNA reads TGCAGTGCTTCAGGGAGGGACTCCGCGGCCTACGAGCAGTACTTC. Translated: CSASGRDSAAYEQYF.

In its sample, this clonotype was seen many times. The rearrangement links TRBV2 to TRBJ1-3; a weak D match, TRBD1 (5 bases). Trimming shortened V by 6 bases and J by 3 bases, and 9 bases separated the two germline ends. Germline V gene lookup returns CDR1 SNHLY and CDR2 FYNNEI. The CDR3 has 13 residues. CDR3 amino acids: CASRLDSGNTIYF. The DNA of the CDR3 is TGTGCCAGCAGGCTTGACAGTGGAAACACCATATATTTT.

J is TRBJ2-7 and V is TRBV2; 8 bases align to TRBD1. After removal of 6 bases from V and 5 bases from J, the junction contained 9 bases not matched to a gene. From germline, CDR1 is SNHLY and CDR2 FYNNEI. This CDR3 has 14 amino acids. CDR3 bases: TGTGCCAGCAGCCATTTGGACAGGGATAACGAGCAGTACTTC. Translation: CASSHLDRDNEQYF.

In its sample, this clonotype was seen many times. The chain links TRBV15 to TRBJ1-3; 7 nucleotides line up with TRBD1. Germline-derived CDR1 and CDR2 are LNHNV and YYDKDF (reference sequence). Germline trimming cut 2 bases from V and 8 bases from J; bases unmatched to any gene: 3. This CDR3 comprises 13 residues. CDR3 residues: CATSRSTGDTIYF. The DNA of the CDR3 is TGTGCCACCAGCAGAAGCACAGGGGACACCATATATTTT.

The chain recombines TRBV7-2 with TRBJ2-7; D is ambiguous. The CDR3 covers 14 residues. V was trimmed by 4 bases and J by 3 bases, leaving 13 bases between them. Germline CDR1 SGHTA, CDR2 FQGNSA. For the CDR3, the DNA is TGTGCCAGCAGCTCAAATCAACAAAACTACGAGCAGTACTTC. Encoded protein: CASSSNQQNYEQYF.

The DNA for the CDR3 is TGTGCCAGCAGTTTTAACACAAACACTGAAGCTTTCTTT. It translates to CASSFNTNTEAFF. The chain couples TRBV6-1 to TRBJ1-1, with D unresolved. The germline gives CDR1 MNHNS, CDR2 SASEGT. CDR3 size: 13 residues. The V end lost 5 bases, the J end lost 2 bases, and 9 bases lay between the germline ends.

This chain uses TRBV29-1 with TRBJ2-7; 12 bases align to TRBD2. The germline V gene encodes CDR1 SQVTM and CDR2 ANQGSEA. The ends lost 4 bases at V and 4 bases at J; junction bases unmatched: 2. The CDR3 spans 13 residues. CDR3 DNA: TGCAGCGTTGTACTAGCGGGAGGATACGAGCAGTACTTC. Encoded protein: CSVVLAGGYEQYF.

The rearrangement uses TRBV20-1 and TRBJ1-2, with 7 bases fitting TRBD1. CDR1 DFQATT and CDR2 SNEGSKA come from the germline V gene (reference sequence). The CDR3 extends over 15 amino acids. V lost 0 bases, J lost 2 bases, and 6 bases stayed unmatched. The CDR3 protein is CSARDPGTDNYGYTF. The CDR3 DNA sequence: TGCAGTGCTAGAGATCCTGGGACAGACAACTATGGCTACACCTTC.

Ten or more counts support this clonotype. The genes are TRBV7-2 and TRBJ1-2, with 7 positions matching TRBD1. CDR3 length: 14 residues. Trimming at V came to 1 base and at J to 2 bases, leaving 1 base not matched to a gene. Per germline, CDR1 SGHTA and CDR2 FQGNSA. The CDR3 DNA is TGTGCCAGCAGCTTAGGGACAGGAAACTATGGCTACACCTTC. Its translation: CASSLGTGNYGYTF. Filled out from reference TRBV7-2 and TRBJ1-2, the complete variable domain reads GAGVSQSPSNKVTEKGKDVELRCDPISGHTALYWYRQSLGQGLEFLIYFQGNSAPDKSGLPSDRFSAERTGGSVSTLTIQRTQQEDSAVYLCASSLGTGNYGYTFGSGTRLTVV.

This clonotype was detected only a few times. The V call is TRBV7-2, the J call TRBJ1-5; D is undetermined. The V gene's germline CDR1 is SGHTA and CDR2 FQGNSA. V lost 5 bases to trimming and J lost 6 bases, with 11 bases between them. CDR3 length: 13 amino acids. The chain's CDR3 is CASSTREGQPQHF. The CDR3 DNA is TGTGCCAGCAGCACGAGGGAGGGTCAGCCCCAGCATTTT.

The chain is built from TRBV29-1 and TRBJ1-2; D call uncertain. The CDR3 runs 13 residues. CDR1 and CDR2 (germline): SQVTM, ANQGSEA. CDR3 nucleotides: TGCAGTGCCCGCGGACCAAAGAACTATGGCTACACCTTC. Protein product: CSARGPKNYGYTF.

This clonotype was counted only a few times. This sequence joins TRBV5-1 and TRBJ1-2; D perhaps matches TRBD1 (6 bases). Deletions cut 7 bases from V and 6 bases from J, with 16 bases between. Germline V gene sequence: CDR1 SGHRS, CDR2 YFSETQ. The CDR3 is made up of 13 amino acids. Here the CDR3 reads CASGEQGYHGYTF. The CDR3 nucleotides read TGCGCCAGCGGGGAACAGGGTTATCATGGCTACACCTTC.

The chain is built from TRBV2 and TRBJ2-2, with 8 bases matching TRBD2. Germline CDR1 reads SNHLY; CDR2 reads FYNNEI. Unmatched junction bases numbered 15, after V lost 6 bases and J lost 0 bases. The CDR3 has 19 amino acids. The CDR3: CASSLVSRLAGANTGELFF. The CDR3 nucleotides read TGTGCCAGCAGCTTAGTTTCGAGGCTAGCGGGCGCGAACACCGGGGAGCTGTTTTTT.

This clonotype was seen repeatedly, ten times or more. The chain employs TRBV7-2 and TRBJ2-5; D might be TRBD1 (6 bases). Germline V gives CDR1 SGHTA, CDR2 FQGNSA. V gave up 1 base and J gave up 4 bases, with 16 bases separating them. This CDR3 has 16 residues. CDR3 loop: CASSLVGAQGRETQYF. The CDR3 coding sequence is TGTGCCAGCAGCTTAGTCGGGGCACAGGGTCGAGAGACCCAGTACTTC.

Regarding this clonotype: One junction end does not reproduce the germline sequence, and a read error may be involved. The chain is built from TRBV10-2 and TRBJ1-5; no reliable D call. Germline lookup yields CDR1 WSHSY and CDR2 SAAADI. This CDR3 region has 13 residues. DNA of the CDR3: TGTGCCAGCAGTTTCCATAATAATCAGCCCCAGCATTTT. The encoded protein is CASSFHNNQPQHF.

Of note for this clonotype: A much larger clone lies a single base off, so this may be a read error. V gene TRBV6-5 combines with J gene TRBJ1-5, with unresolved D. The CDR3 extends over 14 amino acids. Germline lookup yields CDR1 MNHEY and CDR2 SVGAGI. Trimming pared 6 bases from V and 3 bases from J, leaving 12 bases between. The CDR3 DNA is TGTGCCAGCAGCCTAGCGCAGAACAATCAGCCCCAGCATTTT. Protein: CASSLAQNNQPQHF.

The chain has TRBV10-3 and TRBJ1-2; TRBD1 matches at 12 bases. V shed 3 bases and J 4 bases; nucleotides not matched to a gene: 9. The germline V gene has CDR1 ENHRY and CDR2 SYGVKD. The CDR3 is 17 residues long. The chain's CDR3 is CAISDLGQGAVSYGYTF. DNA for the CDR3: TGTGCCATCAGTGACTTGGGACAGGGGGCTGTCTCCTATGGCTACACCTTC.

The rearrangement links TRBV10-3 to TRBJ1-4; maybe TRBD1 (5 bases). Deletions cut 3 bases from V and 6 bases from J, with 8 bases between. This CDR3 spans 13 amino acids. In germline, CDR1 is ENHRY, CDR2 SYGVKD. The CDR3 spells CAISDREDEKLFF. In nucleotides, the CDR3 is TGTGCCATCAGTGACAGGGAAGATGAAAAACTGTTTTTT.

The rearrangement links TRBV2 to TRBJ2-7, with D possibly matching TRBD1 (5 bases). Germline V gives CDR1 SNHLY, CDR2 FYNNEI. CDR3 length: 14 residues. V lost 5 bases, J lost 4 bases, and 15 bases lay in between. CDR3 amino acids: CASSFSRGAYEQYF. CDR3 DNA: TGTGCCAGCAGTTTCTCTAGGGGCGCGTACGAGCAGTACTTC. The full variable domain, its missing parts supplied by reference TRBV2 and TRBJ2-7, is EPEVTQTPSHQVTQMGQEVILRCVPISNHLYFYWYRQILGQKVEFLVSFYNNEISEKSEIFDDQFSVERPDGSNFTLKIRSTKLEDSAMYFCASSFSRGAYEQYFGPGTRLTVT.

This clonotype was seen ten or more times. This chain connects TRBV10-3 to TRBJ1-4; 9 nucleotides match TRBD1. CDR1 is ENHRY and CDR2 is SYGVKD in the germline V gene. Trimming at V came to 2 bases and at J to 8 bases, leaving 6 bases not matched to a gene. This CDR3 has 15 residues. The CDR3 region is CAISEAGTGSEKLFF. The CDR3 DNA reads TGTGCCATCAGTGAGGCCGGGACAGGGTCAGAAAAACTGTTTTTT.

The rearrangement uses TRBV2 and TRBJ1-1; D might be TRBD1 (6 bases). Germline CDR1 reads SNHLY; CDR2 reads FYNNEI. The CDR3 runs 17 residues. Trimming pared 8 bases from V and 0 bases from J, leaving 22 bases between. CDR3: CASPRGSQGLMNTEAFF. The CDR3 coding sequence is TGTGCCAGCCCAAGGGGGTCGCAGGGGCTGATGAACACTGAAGCTTTCTTT.